This passage covers 22 T cell receptor beta chains from one sample sequenced in a study of cytomegalovirus exposure and HLA in healthy donors. The PCR was carried out with 60 Vbeta primers and 13 Jbeta primers. Only in-frame clones appear in the TCRdb table, and some are missing; sequencing was by immunoSEQ multiplex PCR. This table has more than 95,000 clones, around 85% appearing once. Sequencing input: PBMCs. The receptor set was obtained from a young man in good health and CMV-seropositive.

The chain carries TRBV7-3 and TRBJ2-3; D might be TRBD2 (6 bases). CDR3 length: 13 residues. The V end lost 5 bases, the J end lost 6 bases, and 12 bases lay between the germline ends. Per the germline V gene, CDR1 is SGHTA and CDR2 is FQGTGA. CDR3 DNA: TGTGCCAGCAGCAACGGGGCGGGGGATACGCAGTATTTT. Its protein product is CASSNGAGDTQYF. Full variable domain (remainder filled in from reference TRBV7-3 and TRBJ2-3): GAGVSQTPSNKVTEKGKYVELRCDPISGHTALYWYRQSLGQGPEFLIYFQGTGAADDSGLPNDRFFAVRPEGSVSTLKIQRTERGDSAVYLCASSNGAGDTQYFGPGTRLTVL.

The J gene is TRBJ1-1, the V gene TRBV5-1; D is perhaps TRBD1 (5 bases). The germline V gene has CDR1 SGHRS and CDR2 YFSETQ. V was shortened by 0 bases and J by 4 bases, with 16 bases between the two germline ends. The CDR3 has 16 residues. In nucleotides, the CDR3 is TGCGCCAGCAGCTTGGGAGCGGGACTTACCGTCACTGAAGCTTTCTTT. Translating gives CASSLGAGLTVTEAFF.

The chain couples TRBV11-2 to TRBJ1-2, with TRBD1 matching over 8 bases. The V segment lost 6 bases and the J segment 3 bases; nucleotides outside the gene matches: 3. The CDR3 is 13 amino acids. Germline loops: CDR1 SGHAT, CDR2 FQNNGV. In DNA, the CDR3 is TGTGCCAGCAGTCAGGACAGGGACTATGGCTACACCTTC. Translating gives CASSQDRDYGYTF.

The chain carries TRBV5-5 and TRBJ1-1; D might be TRBD1 (5 bases). The CDR3 is 14 residues long. V lost 1 base to trimming and J lost 1 base, with 8 bases between them. Per the germline V gene, CDR1 is SGHKS and CDR2 is YYEKEE (reference sequence). CDR3 DNA: TGTGCCAGCAGCTTGCAGGGCCAGAACACTGAAGCTTTCTTT. As protein: CASSLQGQNTEAFF. The complete variable domain, with remaining parts taken from reference TRBV5-5 and TRBJ1-1, reads DAGVTQSPTHLIKTRGQQVTLRCSPISGHKSVSWYQQVLGQGPQFIFQYYEKEERGRGNFPDRFSARQFPNYSSELNVNALLLGDSALYLCASSLQGQNTEAFFGQGTRLTVV.

The rearrangement uses TRBV6-4 and TRBJ1-5; 12 nucleotides agree with TRBD1. The CDR3 has 22 residues. CDR1 and CDR2 from the germline V gene are MRHNA and SNTAGT. V was clipped by 2 bases and J by 5 bases; unmatched bases: 22. The CDR3 DNA is TGTGCCAGCAGTGACGATAGCCAAAGTTCGGGACAGGGGGCAGGTCGTGATCAGCCCCAGCATTTT. It is translated as CASSDDSQSSGQGAGRDQPQHF.

For this clone: Distinct nucleotide sequences in the sample also encode this CDR3. This rearrangement joins TRBV28 to TRBJ1-4; 11 bases match TRBD1. The CDR3 totals 15 residues. Trimming took 6 bases from V and 8 from J; bases not matched to a gene: 8. In germline, CDR1 is MDHEN, CDR2 SYDVKM. The CDR3 is CASRLPGQGGEKLFF. The CDR3 DNA sequence: TGTGCCAGCAGACTCCCGGGACAGGGGGGAGAAAAACTGTTTTTT.

The V and J genes are TRBV5-6 and TRBJ2-5, with D unresolved. The CDR3 extends over 15 amino acids. V lost 0 bases and J lost 2, with 11 bases in between. Germline V gene lookup returns CDR1 SGHDT and CDR2 YYEEEE. CDR3 nucleotide sequence: TGTGCCAGCAGCTTGGGTAGCCCCTTGCAAGAGACCCAGTACTTC. It is translated as CASSLGSPLQETQYF. Using reference TRBV5-6 and TRBJ2-5 for the parts outside the CDR3, the full variable domain is DAGVTQSPTHLIKTRGQQVTLRCSPKSGHDTVSWYQQALGQGPQFIFQYYEEEERQRGNFPDRFSGHQFPNYSSELNVNALLLGDSALYLCASSLGSPLQETQYFGPGTRLLVL.

This CDR3 reads CASSLAGAPETQYF. The CDR3, as DNA: TGTGCCAGCAGCTTAGCGGGGGCGCCAGAGACCCAGTACTTC. V and J are TRBV7-6 and TRBJ2-5; possible D gene TRBD1, 6 bases. The CDR3 is 14 residues long. Germline assignment: CDR1 SGHVS and CDR2 FNYEAQ. Trimming pared 0 bases from V and 4 bases from J, leaving 9 bases between. Full variable domain (outside the CDR3, taken from reference TRBV7-6 and TRBJ2-5): GAGVSQSPRYKVTKRGQDVALRCDPISGHVSLYWYRQALGQGPEFLTYFNYEAQQDKSGLPNDRFSAERPEGSISTLTIQRTEQRDSAMYRCASSLAGAPETQYFGPGTRLLVL.

This chain links TRBV5-1 with TRBJ2-7; 11 bases align to TRBD2. Germline V lookup: CDR1 SGHRS, CDR2 YFSETQ. The CDR3 extends over 18 amino acids. J gave up 0 bases and V 5 bases, and 13 bases lay outside the gene matches. The CDR3 sequence is CASSPIPATSGVSYEQYF. DNA of the CDR3: TGCGCCAGCAGTCCCATCCCCGCGACTAGCGGGGTCTCCTACGAGCAGTACTTC.

The V and J genes are TRBV4-1 and TRBJ1-1; 8 bases match TRBD1. Unmatched junction bases numbered 5, after V lost 3 bases and J lost 5 bases. The CDR3 loop spans 14 amino acids. Germline V gene data show CDR1 as MGHRA and CDR2 as YSYEKL. The CDR3 here is CASSHGQGGTEAFF. CDR3 coding DNA: TGCGCCAGCAGCCATGGACAGGGAGGTACTGAAGCTTTCTTT.

The chain recombines TRBV27 with TRBJ1-5; D not resolved. This CDR3 spans 15 amino acids. V was trimmed by 5 bases and J by 4 bases, leaving 15 bases between them. In germline, CDR1 is MNHEY, CDR2 SMNVEV (reference sequence). This CDR3 is CASSPGGVVNQPQHF. In DNA form, the CDR3 reads TGTGCCAGCAGTCCGGGCGGGGTCGTAAATCAGCCCCAGCATTTT.

In its sample, this clone is large (0.1 to 1%). The chain has TRBV6-1 and TRBJ2-7, with 10 bases fitting TRBD1. This CDR3 has 12 amino acids. CDR1 and CDR2 from the germline V gene are MNHNS and SASEGT. J was trimmed by 4 bases and V by 8 bases; bases with no gene match: 2. CDR3 sequence reads: CASGDRGYEQYF. CDR3 nucleotides: TGTGCCAGCGGGGACAGGGGATACGAGCAGTACTTC.

The gene calls are TRBV25-1 and TRBJ1-6, with 9 bases aligning to TRBD1. V lost 6 bases, J lost 9 bases, and 6 bases stayed unmatched. Germline-derived CDR1 and CDR2 are MGHDK and SYGVNS. The CDR3 totals 14 residues. Written as DNA, the CDR3 is TGTGCCAGCAGCCTAGGGACAGGGTTTTCACCCCTCCACTTT. This codes for CASSLGTGFSPLHF.

The CDR3 loop reads CASSPLAGPYEQYF. The DNA for the CDR3 is TGTGCCAGCAGCCCATTAGCGGGGCCTTACGAGCAGTACTTC. The rearrangement uses TRBV7-2 and TRBJ2-7, with 8 bases identical to TRBD2. This CDR3 is 14 amino acids long. V gave up 5 bases and J gave up 4 bases; unmatched junction bases: 7. The germline CDR1 and CDR2 sequences are SGHTA and FQGNSA.

The rearrangement links TRBV4-2 to TRBJ2-5; the D gene is possibly TRBD2 (5 bases). The germline CDR1 and CDR2 sequences are LGHNA and YNFKEQ. V shed 4 bases and J shed 5 bases, with 14 bases lying between them. CDR3 length: 14 residues. CDR3 in DNA: TGTGCCAGCAGCCCCGGACTCACGGCGGAGACCCAGTACTTC. As protein: CASSPGLTAETQYF.

This clone was picked up a small number of times. The sample has other DNA sequences that encode this CDR3 too. The chain employs TRBV25-1 and TRBJ1-1, with D tentatively TRBD1 (5 bases). V dropped 6 bases and J dropped 2 bases, with 19 bases sitting between them. This CDR3 is built from 16 residues. Germline assignment: CDR1 MGHDK and CDR2 SYGVNS. For the CDR3, the DNA is TGTGCCAGCAGGATCCCCCACGGGGGGGGTAACACTGAAGCTTTCTTT. Translated, it gives CASRIPHGGGNTEAFF.

The V call is TRBV14, the J call TRBJ2-5; D gene unclear. The CDR3 has 15 residues. The germline CDR1 and CDR2 sequences are SGHDN and FVKESK. Trimming left V 0 bases short and J 2 bases short, with 10 bases between. CDR3 amino acids: CASSQDENRQETQYF. The DNA for the CDR3 is TGTGCCAGCAGCCAAGATGAGAATCGACAAGAGACCCAGTACTTC.

The chain carries TRBV10-3 and TRBJ1-2; no clear D. V was trimmed by 0 bases and J by 8 bases, leaving 13 bases between them. Germline V gene data show CDR1 as ENHRY and CDR2 as SYGVKD. The CDR3 length is 14 residues. CDR3 coding DNA: TGTGCCATCAGTGAGTCGACTCCCGCGGAGGGCTACACCTTC. Amino acids: CAISESTPAEGYTF.

The CDR3, as DNA: TGTGCCAGCAGCCAGACTAGTGAGGGCTACGAGCAGTACTTC. This sequence encodes CASSQTSEGYEQYF. The rearrangement joins TRBV11-2 to TRBJ2-7, with D maybe TRBD2 (6 bases). The V gene lost 5 bases and the J gene lost 3 bases, with 14 bases spanning the gap. This CDR3 is built from 14 residues. Germline CDR1 and CDR2: SGHAT and FQNNGV.

In nucleotides, the CDR3 is TGTGCCAGCAGCTTGAATACAGGTTTCGAGCAGTACTTC. Amino acids: CASSLNTGFEQYF. J is TRBJ2-7 and V is TRBV5-8; TRBD1 might be the D (5 bases). Germline V CDR1 and CDR2: SGHTS, YDEGEE. The CDR3 sequence is 13 residues long. Between the trimmed V and J ends, which lost 1 base and 6 bases, there was a span of 11 bases. The entire variable domain, with the rest obtained from reference TRBV5-8 and TRBJ2-7, is as follows: EAGVTQSPTHLIKTRGQQATLRCSPISGHTSVYWYQQALGLGLQFLLWYDEGEERNRGNFPPRFSGRQFPNYSSELNVNALELEDSALYLCASSLNTGFEQYFGPGTRLTVT.

This clone was counted between two and nine times. The chain combines TRBV5-6 with TRBJ1-5; no definite D call. The length of the CDR3 is 12 residues. With 1 base removed from V and 4 bases from J, the gap between germline ends came to 3 bases. The germline CDR1 and CDR2 sequences are SGHDT and YYEEEE. The CDR3 DNA reads as TGTGCCAGCAGCTTGCCAAATCAGCCCCAGCATTTT. Translated: CASSLPNQPQHF.

The chain couples TRBV7-2 to TRBJ1-1; D remains unclear. Germline CDR1 and CDR2: SGHTA and FQGNSA. V was trimmed by 4 bases and J by 2 bases, leaving 2 bases between them. CDR3 length: 11 residues. The CDR3 region has the DNA TGTGCCAGCAGCTCAAACACTGAAGCTTTCTTT. As protein: CASSSNTEAFF.